This T cell receptor (beta chain) was documented in a study of blood T cell repertoires in COVID-19. Turning to the study itself: The cDNA or gDNA used as material had been derived from T cells, B-cell-depleted T cells, or PBMCs.

Trimming took off 7 bases at V and 8 bases at J, with 18 bases between the two ends. Germline V gene data show CDR1 as SGDLS and CDR2 as YYNGEE. CDR3 length: 14 amino acids. Sequenced by immunoSEQ multiplex PCR; TCRdb stores in-frame clones only, minus some. Found here are about 250,000 clones, roughly four fifths of them singletons; the top ten hold 8.9%. V usage is TRBV9 and J usage is TRBJ1-4; D call uncertain. This receptor was taken from an elderly man with acute or convalescent COVID-19. The sequencing input was peripheral blood. Here the CDR3 DNA reads TGTGCCAGCGGGCCGTCGGGGAAAGACGAAAAACTGTTTTTT. It encodes CASGPSGKDEKLFF.